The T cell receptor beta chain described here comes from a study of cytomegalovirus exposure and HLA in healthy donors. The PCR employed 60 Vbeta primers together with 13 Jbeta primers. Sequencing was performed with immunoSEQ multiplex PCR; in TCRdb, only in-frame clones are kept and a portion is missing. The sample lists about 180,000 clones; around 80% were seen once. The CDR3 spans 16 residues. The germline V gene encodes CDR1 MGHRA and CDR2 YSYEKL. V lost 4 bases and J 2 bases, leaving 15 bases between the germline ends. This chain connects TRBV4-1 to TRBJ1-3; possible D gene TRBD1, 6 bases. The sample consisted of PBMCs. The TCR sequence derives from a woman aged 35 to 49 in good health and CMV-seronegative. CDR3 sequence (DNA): TGCGCCAGCAGCCGCTCCTCAGGGGTCCCTGGAAACACCATATATTTT. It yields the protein CASSRSSGVPGNTIYF.